This T cell receptor (beta chain) was observed in a study of control samples from healthy donors and cancer patients. Per germline, CDR1 MNHEY and CDR2 SVGAGI. The CDR3 is made up of 13 amino acids. V was shortened by 5 bases and J by 5 bases, with 12 bases between the two germline ends. Here immunoSEQ multiplex PCR was the method, and the copy in TCRdb shows in-frame clones only, minus some. The sample contains about 170,000 clones, about nine tenths of which appear only once. The sequencing input was blood. The chain uses TRBV6-5 and TRBJ1-2; no clear D. This TCR came from a woman in her thirties or forties in good health. The CDR3 coding sequence is TGTGCCAGCAGTCCTTCTTCAGGATATGGCTACACCTTC. Its translation is CASSPSSGYGYTF.